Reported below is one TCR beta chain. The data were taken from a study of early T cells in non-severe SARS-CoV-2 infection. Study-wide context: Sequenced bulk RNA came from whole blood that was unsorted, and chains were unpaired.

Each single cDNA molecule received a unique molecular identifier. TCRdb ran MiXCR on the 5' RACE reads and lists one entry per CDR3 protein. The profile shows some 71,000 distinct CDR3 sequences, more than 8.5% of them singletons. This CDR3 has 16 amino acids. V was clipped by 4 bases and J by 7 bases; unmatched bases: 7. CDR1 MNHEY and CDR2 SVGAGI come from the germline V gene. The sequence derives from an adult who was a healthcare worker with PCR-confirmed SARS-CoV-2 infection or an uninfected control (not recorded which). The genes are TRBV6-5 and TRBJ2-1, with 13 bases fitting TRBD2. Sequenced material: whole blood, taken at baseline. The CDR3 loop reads CASSSSRLAGGNEQFF. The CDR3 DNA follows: TGTGCCAGCAGTTCCTCCAGACTAGCGGGAGGAAATGAGCAGTTCTTC.